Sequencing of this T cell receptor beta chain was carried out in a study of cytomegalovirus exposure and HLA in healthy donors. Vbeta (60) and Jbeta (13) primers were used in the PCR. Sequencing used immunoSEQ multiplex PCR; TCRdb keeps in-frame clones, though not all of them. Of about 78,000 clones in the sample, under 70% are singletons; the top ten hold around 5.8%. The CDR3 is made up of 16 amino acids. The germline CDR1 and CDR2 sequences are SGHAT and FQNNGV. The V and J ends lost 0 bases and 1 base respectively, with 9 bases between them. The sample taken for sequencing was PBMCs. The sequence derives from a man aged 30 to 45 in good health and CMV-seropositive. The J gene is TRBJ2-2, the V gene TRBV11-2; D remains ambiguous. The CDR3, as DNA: TGTGCCAGCAGCTTAGATGGCGCAGGGAACACCGGGGAGCTGTTTTTT. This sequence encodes CASSLDGAGNTGELFF.